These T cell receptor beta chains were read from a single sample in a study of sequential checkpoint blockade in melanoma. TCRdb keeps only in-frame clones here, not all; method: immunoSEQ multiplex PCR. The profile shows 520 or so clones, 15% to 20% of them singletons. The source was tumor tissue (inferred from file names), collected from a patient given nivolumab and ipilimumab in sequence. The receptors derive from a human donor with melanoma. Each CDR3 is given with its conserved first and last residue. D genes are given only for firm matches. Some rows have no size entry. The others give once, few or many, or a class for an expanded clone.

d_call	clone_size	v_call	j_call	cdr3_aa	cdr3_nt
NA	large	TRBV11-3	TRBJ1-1	CASSSRWAGSNTEAFF	TGTGCCAGCAGCTCTCGGTGGGCCGGATCGAACACTGAAGCTTTCTTT
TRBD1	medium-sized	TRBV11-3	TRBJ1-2	CASSPPTGGYGYTF	TGTGCCAGCAGCCCGCCGACAGGGGGCTATGGCTACACCTTC
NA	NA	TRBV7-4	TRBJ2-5	CASSPGTQQETQYF	TGTGCCAGCAGCCCCGGGACTCAACAAGAGACCCAGTACTTC
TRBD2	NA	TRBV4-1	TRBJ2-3	CASSQGASGGDTQYF	TGCGCCAGCAGCCAAGGGGCTAGCGGGGGAGATACGCAGTATTTT
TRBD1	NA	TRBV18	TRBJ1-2	CASSPGTGASNYGYTF	TGTGCCAGCTCACCAGGGACAGGAGCCTCTAACTATGGCTACACCTTC
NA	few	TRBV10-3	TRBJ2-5	CAISESRSGQAQETQYF	TGTGCCATCAGTGAGTCAAGAAGCGGACAAGCACAAGAGACCCAGTACTTC
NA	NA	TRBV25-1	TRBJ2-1	CAAREGGSYNEQFF	TGTGCCGCCCGTGAGGGGGGTTCCTACAATGAGCAGTTCTTC
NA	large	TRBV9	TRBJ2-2	CASGISNTGELFF	TGTGCCTCCGGCATATCGAACACCGGGGAGCTGTTTTTT
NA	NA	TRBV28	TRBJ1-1	CASSQPAGGDTEAFF	TGTGCCAGCAGCCAACCTGCCGGGGGAGACACTGAAGCTTTCTTT
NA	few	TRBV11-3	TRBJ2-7	CASSYGWGPSTGTGEQYF	TGTGCCAGCAGCTACGGGTGGGGGCCATCAACAGGGACGGGCGAGCAGTACTTC
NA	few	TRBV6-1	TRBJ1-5	CASSEAQGRVNQPQHF	TGTGCCAGCAGTGAAGCTCAGGGAAGAGTCAATCAGCCCCAGCATTTT
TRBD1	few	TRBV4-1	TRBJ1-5	CASSPGQESGPQHF	TGCGCCAGCAGCCCTGGACAGGAATCAGGGCCCCAGCATTTT
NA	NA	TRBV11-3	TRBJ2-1	CASSLESGVVYNEQFF	TGTGCCAGCAGCTTAGAGTCGGGGGTGGTCTACAATGAGCAGTTCTTC
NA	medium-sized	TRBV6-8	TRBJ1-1	CATFGGGASNTEAFF	TGTGCCACCTTCGGCGGGGGGGCCTCGAACACTGAAGCTTTCTTT
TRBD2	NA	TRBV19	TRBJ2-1	CASRIGAGADNEQFF	TGTGCCAGTAGAATAGGAGCGGGAGCCGACAATGAGCAGTTCTTC
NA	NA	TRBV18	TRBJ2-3	CASSFETLGTDTQYF	TGTGCCAGCTCATTTGAGACCCTCGGCACAGATACGCAGTATTTT
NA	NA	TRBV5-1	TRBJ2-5	CASSLGGGEETQYF	TGCGCCAGCAGCTTGGGAGGTGGAGAAGAGACCCAGTACTTC
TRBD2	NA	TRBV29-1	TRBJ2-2	CSVLTSGWVGELFF	TGCAGCGTCCTGACTAGCGGGTGGGTCGGGGAGCTGTTTTTT